The TCR beta chain described here comes from a study of cytomegalovirus exposure and HLA in healthy donors. Study-wide findings and caveats: Several of the most significant clusters appeared linked to common viral pathogens, based on a later analysis.

As to this clone: Its antigen is undetermined.

Primers included in the PCR were 60 Vbeta and 13 Jbeta primers. The data were produced by immunoSEQ multiplex PCR, yet TCRdb's version contains in-frame clones alone and is incomplete. This repertoire comprises almost 35,000 clones; its ten largest clones make up less than 2%. The CDR3 is 13 residues long. V lost 1 base and J 0 bases, leaving 4 bases between the germline ends. The germline V gene encodes CDR1 SGHRS and CDR2 YFSETQ. Sequencing used PBMCs. This sequence originates from a woman in her 40s in good health and CMV-seropositive. The V and J genes are TRBV5-1 and TRBJ1-1; D ambiguous. In DNA, the CDR3 is TGCGCCAGCAGCTTGACTCTGAACACTGAAGCTTTCTTT. It specifies CASSLTLNTEAFF.